The 17 T cell receptor beta chains given below trace back to one sample, sequenced in a study of blood T cell repertoires in COVID-19. This table comes from immunoSEQ multiplex PCR, and its TCRdb copy is limited to in-frame clones, with some not included. The table lists hundreds of thousands of clones, 85% to 95% of them singletons, with approximately 2% in the top ten. Sequencing was carried out using PBMCs or T cells enriched from blood (not recorded which). The receptors derive from a woman under 30 who had recovered from COVID-19.

The CDR3 region has the DNA TGTGCCACCGGACAGCGCCTGGGCGAGCAGTACTTC. Protein sequence: CATGQRLGEQYF. J is TRBJ2-7 and V is TRBV15; D perhaps matches TRBD1 (6 bases). CDR3 length: 12 residues. Trimming took off 8 bases at V and 6 bases at J, with 14 bases between the two ends. From germline, CDR1 is LNHNV and CDR2 YYDKDF (reference sequence).

This clone was observed a handful of times. The gene calls are TRBV4-2 and TRBJ2-5; 8 bases are a match to TRBD2. CDR3 length: 14 amino acids. The germline V gene encodes CDR1 LGHNA and CDR2 YNFKEQ. V was clipped by 2 bases and J by 3 bases; unmatched bases: 2. Written as DNA, the CDR3 is TGTGCCAGCAGCCAAAGAGCGGGGGAAGAGACCCAGTACTTC. Translating gives CASSQRAGEETQYF.

V and J are TRBV5-4 and TRBJ2-7; 8 bases are shared with TRBD1. Trimming took 4 bases from V and 2 from J; bases not matched to a gene: 11. This CDR3 contains 16 residues. Per the germline V gene, CDR1 is SGHNT and CDR2 is YYREEE (reference sequence). This CDR3 reads CASSVKGQDLTYEQYF. Here the CDR3 DNA reads TGTGCCAGCAGCGTAAAGGGACAGGATTTAACCTACGAGCAGTACTTC. Supplemented by reference TRBV5-4 and TRBJ2-7, the full variable domain reads ETGVTQSPTHLIKTRGQQVTLRCSSQSGHNTVSWYQQALGQGPQFIFQYYREEENGRGNFPPRFSGLQFPNYSSELNVNALELDDSALYLCASSVKGQDLTYEQYFGPGTRLTVT.

The gene calls are TRBV5-8 and TRBJ1-3; 7 positions agree with TRBD1. Germline CDR1 and CDR2: SGHTS and YDEGEE. With V trimmed by 0 bases and J by 2 bases, 8 bases remained unmatched. The CDR3 covers 17 residues. The CDR3 reads CASSLGTGAIPGNTIYF. In DNA, the CDR3 is TGTGCCAGCAGCTTGGGGACAGGTGCAATACCTGGAAACACCATATATTTT.

The chain employs TRBV21-1 and TRBJ1-2. TRBV21-1 constitutes a pseudogene. The CDR3 covers 16 residues. DNA for the CDR3: TGTGCCAGCAGCAAAGAGCGGGCCCCGACTAACTATGGCTACACCTTC. Its protein is CASSKERAPTNYGYTF.

The rearrangement uses TRBV9 and TRBJ2-3, with TRBD1 matching over 7 bases. The CDR3 loop spans 16 amino acids. The V segment lost 3 bases and the J segment 0 bases; nucleotides outside the gene matches: 7. Germline V lookup: CDR1 SGDLS, CDR2 YYNGEE. CDR3 sequence (DNA): TGTGCCAGCAGCGAGACAGGGACAGTTAGCACAGATACGCAGTATTTT. Translated, it gives CASSETGTVSTDTQYF.

CDR3 in amino acids: CASSKHRVPGNTIYF. DNA of the CDR3: TGTGCCAGCAGTAAGCACAGGGTTCCTGGAAACACCATATATTTT. This chain links TRBV6-5 with TRBJ1-3; tentative D call: TRBD1 (6 bases). The V end lost 5 bases, the J end lost 2 bases, and 13 bases lay between the germline ends. The germline CDR1 and CDR2 sequences are MNHEY and SVGAGI. The CDR3 has 15 residues.

CDR3 amino acids: CASSSSLESNSPLHF. For the CDR3, the DNA is TGTGCCAGCAGTTCTAGTTTGGAGTCGAATTCACCCCTCCACTTT. The chain employs TRBV28 and TRBJ1-6; D remains unclear. Germline assignment: CDR1 MDHEN and CDR2 SYDVKM. This CDR3 comprises 15 residues. V was cut by 4 bases and J by 7 bases, with 14 bases left in between.

This sequence joins TRBV5-5 and TRBJ1-2, with D hard to call. Trimming cost V 0 bases and J 7 bases, with 10 bases left between them. Germline V lookup: CDR1 SGHKS, CDR2 YYEKEE (reference sequence). The CDR3 spans 13 residues. CDR3 sequence reads: CASSLDSKGGYTF. CDR3 bases: TGTGCCAGCAGCTTGGACAGCAAAGGTGGCTACACCTTC.

Written as DNA, the CDR3 is TGTGCCACCAGTGATCCCGGGGGAGGGGAGGTTTACAATGAGCAGTTCTTC. Protein product: CATSDPGGGEVYNEQFF. This chain joins TRBV24-1 and TRBJ2-1; TRBD2 matches 7 bases. Germline CDR1 reads KGHDR; CDR2 reads SFDVKD. V shed 3 bases, J shed 4 bases, and the junction held 11 bases outside the gene matches. This CDR3 is built from 17 residues.

J is TRBJ1-5 and V is TRBV28; possibly TRBD1 for D (5 bases). Germline V lookup: CDR1 MDHEN, CDR2 SYDVKM. The CDR3 sequence is 15 residues long. V lost 2 bases to trimming and J lost 4 bases, with 12 bases between them. The CDR3 reads CASSLASGGNQPQHF. In nucleotides, the CDR3 is TGTGCCAGCAGTTTAGCGTCCGGGGGTAATCAGCCCCAGCATTTT.

The gene calls are TRBV19 and TRBJ1-5, with D possibly matching TRBD1 (5 bases). This CDR3 spans 14 amino acids. Germline CDR1 is LNHDA and CDR2 is SQIVND (reference sequence). The V end lost 7 bases, the J end lost 5 bases, and 15 bases lay between the germline ends. The CDR3 DNA is TGTGCCAGTACCCGGCGGCAGGGCCATCAGCCCCAGCATTTT. It translates to CASTRRQGHQPQHF.

The V and J genes are TRBV27 and TRBJ2-1; 7 nucleotides align to TRBD2. Germline V CDR1 and CDR2: MNHEY, SMNVEV (reference sequence). CDR3 size: 13 residues. V trimming: 5 bases; J trimming: 5 bases; junction bases outside the gene matches: 3. The DNA for the CDR3 is TGTGCCAGCAGTGGGGACTATAACAATGAGCAGTTCTTC. Its translation: CASSGDYNNEQFF.

The chain recombines TRBV12-2 with TRBJ2-6; TRBD1, the table's D call, was not compared with the DNA. TRBV12-2 is tagged as a pseudogene. This CDR3 contains 18 residues. The CDR3 nucleotides read TGTGCAAGTCGCGAACTACAGGGGAGGCACTCTGGGGCCAACGTCCTGACTTTC. Protein sequence: CASRELQGRHSGANVLTF.

CDR3 in amino acids: CATSSRQALGEQFF. The DNA for the CDR3 is TGTGCCACCAGCAGTAGGCAGGCGTTGGGTGAGCAGTTCTTC. The chain links TRBV15 to TRBJ2-1; no clear D. Trimming shortened V by 3 bases and J by 9 bases, and 15 bases separated the two germline ends. Germline V gene lookup returns CDR1 LNHNV and CDR2 YYDKDF (reference sequence). CDR3 length equals 14 residues.

This clone was counted between two and nine times. This sequence joins TRBV7-9 and TRBJ2-3, with 9 bases matching TRBD2. The V gene end was trimmed by 9 bases and the J gene end by 9 bases; junction bases not matched to a gene: 19. The length of the CDR3 is 16 residues. The V gene's germline CDR1 is SEHNR and CDR2 FQNEAQ (reference sequence). This CDR3 reads CASSSGGGAFYGTQYF. For the CDR3, the DNA is TGTGCCAGTTCATCAGGCGGGGGGGCCTTTTATGGGACGCAGTATTTT.

The V call is TRBV9, the J call TRBJ2-2; D is unclear. Germline CDR1 SGDLS, CDR2 YYNGEE. The CDR3 contains 16 residues. V gave up 0 bases and J gave up 0 bases, with 9 bases separating them. In DNA form, the CDR3 reads TGTGCCAGCAGCGTAGCTGGGCACGCGAACACCGGGGAGCTGTTTTTT. This gives the protein CASSVAGHANTGELFF. The entire variable domain, with the rest obtained from reference TRBV9 and TRBJ2-2, is as follows: DSGVTQTPKHLITATGQRVTLRCSPRSGDLSVYWYQQSLDQGLQFLIQYYNGEERAKGNILERFSAQQFPDLHSELNLSSLELGDSALYFCASSVAGHANTGELFFGEGSRLTVL.